Described below is a single T cell receptor beta chain sequence and its context. Antigen: not known. These data come from a study of T cell responses to AZD1222 COVID-19 vaccine. Study-level background: Second-dose timings of about 4 or about 12 weeks were pooled. Study-level findings and limits: Breadth and depth of Spike-specific TCRs rose after two AZD1222 doses. Clonal diversity may have been underestimated, and the donors were mostly white British, with more females than males. Per reports, nearly half of all spike-specific TCRs target regions that are unmutated in variants.

Repertoires were generated with immunoSEQ multiplex PCR, while TCRdb's copy carries only in-frame clones and drops some. The data hold around 130,000 clones, with under 95% observed a single time. V dropped 1 base and J dropped 0 bases, with 7 bases sitting between them. There are 14 residues in the CDR3. Germline-derived CDR1 and CDR2 are SQVTM and ANQGSEA. J is TRBJ1-3 and V is TRBV29-1; D gene unclear. This TCR came from an adult in good health. Specimen: peripheral blood, collected on day 0 of AZD1222 vaccination. The CDR3 region has the DNA TGCAGCGTTGAAGTTCCAGCCTCTGGAAACACCATATATTTT. The encoded protein is CSVEVPASGNTIYF.